Here is one T cell receptor beta chain with its context. This clone was seen a single time. What antigen it recognizes has not been identified. The record has no base qualities; no much larger clone is one base away. This sample is drawn from a study of blood T cell repertoires in COVID-19 (dated by TCRdb to the early 2020s). Some background on the complete study: Samples from collaborators originated in the United States, Italy and Spain and spanned both the acute and convalescent phases of COVID-19. The material from the prospective study consisted of cDNA or gDNA derived from T cells, B-cell-depleted T cells, or PBMCs. Deeply sampled blood TCRbeta repertoires from subjects exposed to, actively infected with, or recovered from COVID-19 were included in the dataset. The repertoires were released in a freely available public database meant as a resource for research on the immune response to SARS-CoV-2. The samples were drawn from two sources: the first 160 participants of the ongoing ImmuneRACE study, and some 1,300 subjects contributed by 6 global collaborators. The sample metadata nearly always contained a de-identified subject ID, COVID-19 status, age in years and sex. HLA class I and class II types, where available, came from metadata supplied by the sample provider rather than from assay-based typing.

TCRbeta CDR3 regions were amplified from genomic DNA by means of the immunoSEQ Assay, a bias-controlled multiplex PCR. Regarding the original processing steps: Nucleated cell counts per sample were estimated from amplification of reference gene primers within the assay. To quantify the absolute abundance of each unique TCRbeta CDR3 rearrangement, sequence reads were collapsed and filtered. For each sample, productive Simpson clonality was calculated as the square root of Simpson's diversity index over productive rearrangements. TCRdb obtained this table from immuneACCESS and retained in-frame rearrangements with V and J assigned. These tables miss some clones; where compared with another copy, unresolved V genes account for less than half of the shortfall, and the remainder is unexplained. D and trimming were read from the DNA, whereas the V and J calls and clone size are those reported in that table. Present in this sample are 160,000 or so clones, roughly 90% of which were seen just once. The ten largest clonotypes hold roughly 1.2% of the sample.

Results and caveats for the whole study, not just this receptor: The amount of clinical and demographic metadata varied by source and participant and was provided uncurated.

CDR1 and CDR2, looked up from the germline V gene (reference sequence), are MNHEY and SMNVEV. Including cysteine and phenylalanine, the CDR3 has 14 amino acids. Kept here is only the CDR3 DNA, which spans 42 bases and is read in frame from base 1. Unmatched junction bases come to 15, with V trimmed by 10 bases and J by 6 bases. Participants in the prospective study were aged about 18 to 95 years, lived in some 24 United States geographic areas, and enrolled through a virtual design. In the prospective study, participants were assigned to cohorts based on the clinical history participants reported in a screening survey and a study questionnaire. In the prospective study, whole blood, serum and a nasopharyngeal or oropharyngeal swab were collected from each participant by mobile phlebotomists. Participants in the prospective study had the option to provide additional blood draws and questionnaires over a roughly 2-month period. Prospective study blood samples were shipped either frozen or at room temperature before DNA extraction.

Recombination linked TRBV27 to TRBJ2-7, and TRBD1 aligns with 7 junction nucleotides. Sample: PBMCs or T cells enriched from blood (not recorded which). The clonotype comes from a human donor with acute COVID-19. The donor label of this sample is uncertain. The DNA sequence follows: TGTGCCATACCCTCCGGGACAGATAGTCTCGAGCAGTACTTC. It translates as CAIPSGTDSLEQYF.